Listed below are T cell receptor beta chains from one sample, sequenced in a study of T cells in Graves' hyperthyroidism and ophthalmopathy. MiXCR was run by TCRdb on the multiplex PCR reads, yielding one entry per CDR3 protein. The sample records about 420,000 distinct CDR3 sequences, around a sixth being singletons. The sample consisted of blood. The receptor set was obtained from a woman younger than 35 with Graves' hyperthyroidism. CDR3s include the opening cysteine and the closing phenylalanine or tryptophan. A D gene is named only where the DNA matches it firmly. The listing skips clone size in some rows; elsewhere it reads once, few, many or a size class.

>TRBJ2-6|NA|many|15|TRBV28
CASSFSGSGANVLTF
TGTGCCAGCAGTTTTTCTGGTTCTGGGGCCAACGTCCTGACTTTC
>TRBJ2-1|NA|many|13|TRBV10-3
CAMGLGTYNEQFF
TGTGCCATGGGTCTAGGGACCTACAATGAGCAGTTCTTC
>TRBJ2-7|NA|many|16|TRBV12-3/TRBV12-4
CASTPSAVRWRDEQYF
TGTGCCAGCACTCCCTCGGCCGTCAGGTGGAGGGACGAGCAGTACTTC
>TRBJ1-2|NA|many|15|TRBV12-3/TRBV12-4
CASSLEDRPLHGYTF
TGTGCCAGCAGTTTAGAAGACAGGCCCTTACATGGCTACACCTTC
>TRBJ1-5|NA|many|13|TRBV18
CASSPKENQPQHF
TGTGCCAGCTCACCAAAGGAGAATCAGCCCCAGCATTTT
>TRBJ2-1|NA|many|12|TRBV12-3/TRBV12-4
CASSRLVNEQFF
TGTGCCAGCAGCCGACTAGTGAATGAGCAGTTCTTC
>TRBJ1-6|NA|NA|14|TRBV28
CASTLRGTSSPLHF
TGTGCCAGCACCTTAAGGGGTACGAGTTCACCCCTCCACTTT
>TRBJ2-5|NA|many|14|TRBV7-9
CASSLASAQETQYF
TGTGCCAGCAGCTTAGCCTCTGCCCAAGAGACCCAGTACTTC
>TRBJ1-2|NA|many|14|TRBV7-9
CASSNPTGYYGYTF
TGTGCCAGCAGCAACCCCACAGGGTACTATGGCTACACCTTC
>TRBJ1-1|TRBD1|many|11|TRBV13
CASSFGTEPFF
TGTGCCAGCAGCTTCGGGACAGAACCTTTCTTT
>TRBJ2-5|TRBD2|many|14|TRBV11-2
CASSRLAGDQTQYF
TGTGCCAGCAGCCGACTAGCGGGGGACCAGACCCAGTACTTC
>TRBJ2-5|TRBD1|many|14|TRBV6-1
CASSSPGTGETQYF
TGTGCCAGCAGTTCCCCCGGGACAGGGGAGACCCAGTACTTC
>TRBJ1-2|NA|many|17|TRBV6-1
CASSATLTAQFYYGYTF
TGTGCCAGCAGTGCCACATTGACAGCTCAATTTTACTATGGCTACACCTTC
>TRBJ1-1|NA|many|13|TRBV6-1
CASTRGMNTEAFF
TGTGCCAGCACGAGGGGGATGAACACTGAAGCTTTCTTT
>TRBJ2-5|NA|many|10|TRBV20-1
CSAMGETQYF
TGCAGTGCTATGGGGGAGACCCAGTACTTC
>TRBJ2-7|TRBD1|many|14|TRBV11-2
CASRGPGQPYEQYF
TGTGCCAGCAGGGGCCCGGGACAGCCCTACGAGCAGTACTTC
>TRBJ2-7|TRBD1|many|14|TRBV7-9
CASSLDRGHYEQYF
TGTGCCAGCAGCTTAGACAGGGGTCACTACGAGCAGTACTTC
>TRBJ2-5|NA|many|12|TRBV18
CASSRSQETQYF
TGTGCCAGCTCCCGATCCCAAGAGACCCAGTACTTC
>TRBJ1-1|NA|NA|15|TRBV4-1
CASSQDHMPNTKAFF
TGCGCCAGCAGCCAAGATCACATGCCGAACACTAAAGCTTTCTTT
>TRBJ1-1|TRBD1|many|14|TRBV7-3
CASSNTGGDTEAFF
TGTGCCAGCAGCAATACAGGGGGGGACACTGAAGCTTTCTTT
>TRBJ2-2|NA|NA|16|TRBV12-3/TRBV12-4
CASSLSSVKNTGELFF
TGTGCCAGCAGTTTAAGTTCGGTAAAAAACACCGGGGAGCTGTTTTTT
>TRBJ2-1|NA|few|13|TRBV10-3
CAINRDPYNEQFF
TGTGCCATAAACAGGGACCCCTACAATGAGCAGTTCTTC
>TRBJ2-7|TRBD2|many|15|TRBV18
CASSITSGIFYEQYF
TGTGCCAGCTCAATAACTAGCGGGATATTCTACGAGCAGTACTTC
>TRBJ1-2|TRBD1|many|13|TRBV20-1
CSARRTGRNGYTF
TGCAGTGCTAGAAGGACAGGGAGAAATGGCTACACCTTC
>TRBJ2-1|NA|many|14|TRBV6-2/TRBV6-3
CASRTREYSNEQFF
TGTGCCAGCAGGACTCGCGAATACAGCAATGAGCAGTTCTTC
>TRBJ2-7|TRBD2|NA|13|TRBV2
CASSEAGLAEQYF
TGTGCCAGCAGTGAAGCGGGACTAGCCGAGCAGTACTTC
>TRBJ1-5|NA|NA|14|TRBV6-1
CAGTPQEGYQPQHF
TGTGCCGGCACCCCCCAGGAGGGCTATCAGCCCCAGCATTTT
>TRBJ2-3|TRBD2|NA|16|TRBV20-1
CSASFGLAGWADTQYF
TGCAGTGCTAGCTTCGGACTAGCGGGATGGGCAGATACGCAGTATTTT
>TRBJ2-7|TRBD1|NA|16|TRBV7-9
CASSSTSGQGVNEQYF
TGTGCCAGCAGCTCTACGTCCGGACAGGGGGTCAACGAGCAGTACTTC
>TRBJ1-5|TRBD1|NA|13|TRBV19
CASSTGRSQPQHF
TGTGCCAGTTCGACAGGGAGAAGTCAGCCCCAGCATTTT
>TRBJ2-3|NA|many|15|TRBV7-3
CASSSGRGRTDTQYF
TGTGCCAGCAGTTCGGGGAGGGGGCGTACAGATACGCAGTATTTT
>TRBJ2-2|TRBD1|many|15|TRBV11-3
CASRLGTGGTGELFF
TGTGCCAGCCGCCTCGGGACAGGGGGAACCGGGGAGCTGTTTTTT
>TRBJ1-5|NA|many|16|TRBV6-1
CASSELPRFSNQPQHF
TGTGCCAGCAGTGAACTCCCTCGATTTAGCAATCAGCCCCAGCATTTT
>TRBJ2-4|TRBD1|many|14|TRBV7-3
CASSTTGTGNIQYF
TGTGCCAGCAGCACCACCGGGACAGGGAACATTCAGTACTTC
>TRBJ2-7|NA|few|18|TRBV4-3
CASSQDFRYDGPAYEQYF
TGCGCCAGCAGCCAAGATTTTAGGTACGACGGCCCTGCCTACGAGCAGTACTTC
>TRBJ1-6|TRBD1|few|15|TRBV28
CASSTQTGYNSPLHF
TGTGCCAGCAGTACGCAGACAGGGTATAATTCACCCCTCCACTTT
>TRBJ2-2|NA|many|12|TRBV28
CASRLDTGELFF
TGTGCCAGCAGACTTGACACCGGGGAGCTGTTTTTT
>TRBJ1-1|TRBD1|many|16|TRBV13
CASSFGTGPMNTEAFF
TGTGCCAGCAGCTTCGGGACAGGACCGATGAACACTGAAGCTTTCTTT
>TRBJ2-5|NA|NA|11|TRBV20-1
CSAVRRETQYF
TGCAGTGCTGTACGTCGGGAGACCCAGTACTTC
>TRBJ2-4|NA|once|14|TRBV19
CASSEALIGNIQYF
TGTGCCAGTAGCGAGGCCCTAATTGGTAACATTCAGTACTTC
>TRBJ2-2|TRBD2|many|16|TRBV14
CASSLTSGRSSGELFF
TGTGCCAGCAGCCTGACTAGCGGGAGATCCTCAGGGGAGCTGTTTTTT
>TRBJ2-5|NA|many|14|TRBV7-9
CASSNSRTQETQYF
TGTGCCAGCAGCAATTCCCGGACCCAAGAGACCCAGTACTTC
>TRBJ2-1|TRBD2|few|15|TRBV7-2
CASTLGTSGGGEQFF
TGTGCCAGCACTCTAGGGACTAGCGGGGGGGGCGAGCAGTTCTTC
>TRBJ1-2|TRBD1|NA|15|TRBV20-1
CSGPGQGLYGYGYTF
TGCAGTGGGCCGGGACAGGGATTGTACGGCTATGGCTACACCTTC
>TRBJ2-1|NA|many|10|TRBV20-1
CSASSYRQFF
TGCAGTGCTAGCTCCTATCGGCAGTTCTTC
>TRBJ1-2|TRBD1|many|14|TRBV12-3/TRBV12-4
CASSQTGTNYGYTF
TGTGCCAGCAGTCAGACAGGGACTAACTATGGCTACACCTTC
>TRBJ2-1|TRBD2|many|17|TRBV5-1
CASSLRLELAAYNEQFF
TGCGCCAGCAGCTTGCGGTTGGAGCTAGCGGCCTACAATGAGCAGTTCTTC
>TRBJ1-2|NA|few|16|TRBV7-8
CASSRETGRMGYGYTF
TGTGCCAGCAGTCGGGAGACAGGACGGATGGGGTATGGCTACACCTTC
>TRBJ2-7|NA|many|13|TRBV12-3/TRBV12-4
CASSFSGTYEQYF
TGTGCCAGCAGTTTCTCGGGGACCTACGAGCAGTACTTC
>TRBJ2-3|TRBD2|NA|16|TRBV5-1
CASSPTSGGNTDTQYF
TGCGCCAGCAGCCCGACTAGCGGGGGGAACACAGATACGCAGTATTTT